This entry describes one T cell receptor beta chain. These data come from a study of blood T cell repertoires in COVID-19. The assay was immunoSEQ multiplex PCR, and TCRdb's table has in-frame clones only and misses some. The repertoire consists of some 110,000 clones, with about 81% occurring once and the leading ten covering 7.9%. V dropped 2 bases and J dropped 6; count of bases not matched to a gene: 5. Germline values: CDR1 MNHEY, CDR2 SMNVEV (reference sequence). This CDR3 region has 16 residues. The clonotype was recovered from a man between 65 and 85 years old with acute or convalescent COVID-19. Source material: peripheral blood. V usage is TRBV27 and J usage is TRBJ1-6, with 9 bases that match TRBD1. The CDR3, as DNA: TGTGCCAGCAGTTTAGAACCGACAGGGGGTAATTCACCCCTCCACTTT. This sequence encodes CASSLEPTGGNSPLHF.